What follows are 17 T cell receptor beta chains derived from one specimen sequenced in a study of T cell repertoires in cytomegalovirus infection. TCRdb recomputed calls from the reads with MiXCR, one row per CDR3 protein. The sample includes about 190,000 distinct CDR3 sequences, 28% of them seen just once. The sample taken for sequencing was PBMCs. The receptors stem from a human donor in good health (CMV status not recorded). Some clones in this sample may be carry-over from other donors' samples.

This clonotype was observed a handful of times. This sequence joins TRBV27 and TRBJ2-1; 7 bases align to TRBD1. This CDR3 contains 17 residues. The junction had 18 bases not matched to a gene; V was cut back by 4 bases and J by 9 bases. The germline V gene has CDR1 MNHEY and CDR2 SMNVEV (reference sequence). The CDR3 DNA sequence: TGTGCCAGCAGTTCCCATCCCGGGACAGTTGACCTGGGTGAGCAGTTCTTC. Translating gives CASSSHPGTVDLGEQFF.

The CDR3 nucleotides read TGCGCCAGCAGCCCCCTAGGGAGGGAGGACACTGAAGCTTTCTTT. Protein sequence: CASSPLGREDTEAFF. The chain links TRBV5-1 to TRBJ1-1; no clear D gene. The CDR3 is 15 residues long. Germline-derived CDR1 and CDR2 are SGHRS and YFSETQ. V was pared by 4 bases and J by 3 bases, with 16 bases between.

V gene TRBV12-2 combines with J gene TRBJ1-6; the DNA was not compared with TRBD1, the D call given in the table. TRBV12-2 is deemed a pseudogene. The CDR3 consists of 17 residues. CDR3 nucleotides: TGTGCAAGTCGCCCAAGGTGGACAGGGATAAGGAGATCACCCCTCCACTTT. Its translation: CASRPRWTGIRRSPLHF.

This clonotype was detected only a few times. The genes are TRBV7-3 and TRBJ2-1, with D perhaps matching TRBD1 or TRBD2 (5 bases each). V lost 5 bases, J lost 15 bases, and 17 bases lay in between. Germline values: CDR1 SGHTA, CDR2 FQGTGA. The CDR3 spans 12 residues. The CDR3 DNA reads TGTGCCAGCAGCCTTAGGGACGGCCCAGCGTTCTTC. Translation gives CASSLRDGPAFF. The entire variable domain, with the rest obtained from reference TRBV7-3 and TRBJ2-1, is as follows: GAGVSQTPSNKVTEKGKYVELRCDPISGHTALYWYRQSLGQGPEFLIYFQGTGAADDSGLPNDRFFAVRPEGSVSTLKIQRTERGDSAVYLCASSLRDGPAFFGPGTRLTVL.

A few counts support this clonotype. V gene TRBV12-3 or TRBV12-4 combines with J gene TRBJ2-7, with D unclear. V was cut by 10 bases and J by 0 bases, with 19 bases left in between. CDR3 length: 15 residues. CDR3 residues: CATRDTTLGSYEQYF. The DNA of the CDR3 is TGTGCCACCAGAGATACCACCTTGGGCTCCTACGAGCAGTACTTC.

The chain is built from TRBV6-5 and TRBJ2-6; 7 bases are a match to TRBD1. CDR1 and CDR2 from the germline V gene are MNHEY and SVGAGI. CDR3 length: 18 residues. V lost 7 bases, J lost 0 bases, and 12 bases stayed unmatched. Here the CDR3 reads CASTNRGLGNSGANVLTF. The CDR3 region has the DNA TGTGCCAGCACCAACAGGGGCCTGGGGAACTCTGGGGCCAACGTCCTGACTTTC.

This clonotype has at least ten counts. The CDR3 coding sequence is TGTGCCAGCAGCTTCGGCAGGGGCACCGGGGAGCTGTTTTTT. Residues: CASSFGRGTGELFF. The chain has TRBV7-3 and TRBJ2-2; D is perhaps TRBD1 (6 bases). V was cut by 3 bases and J by 4 bases, with 9 bases left in between. The CDR3 has 14 amino acids. Per the germline V gene, CDR1 is SGHTA and CDR2 is FQGTGA.

This clonotype was recorded a few times. The gene calls are TRBV4-2 and TRBJ1-5; 8 bases match TRBD1. The germline CDR1 and CDR2 sequences are LGHNA and YNFKEQ. The CDR3 is 18 amino acids. J lost 2 bases, V lost 0 bases, and 9 bases had no gene match. CDR3 nucleotide sequence: TGTGCCAGCAGCCAAGATCCGACAGGGGTTTGGGGCAATCAGCCCCAGCATTTT. It specifies CASSQDPTGVWGNQPQHF.

The rearrangement links TRBV29-1 to TRBJ2-1, with TRBD1 matching over 8 bases. V dropped 7 bases and J dropped 5; count of bases not matched to a gene: 13. The CDR3 has 15 residues. CDR1 SQVTM and CDR2 ANQGSEA come from the germline V gene. The CDR3 protein is CSGTRLGTGNNEQFF. The CDR3 nucleotides read TGCAGCGGGACTCGTTTAGGGACAGGCAACAATGAGCAGTTCTTC.

A few counts support this clonotype. The CDR3 bases are TGTGCCAGCAGTGAGACAGATACGCAGTATTTT. This translates into CASSETDTQYF. The rearrangement joins TRBV2 to TRBJ2-3, with D uncertain. The CDR3 sequence is 11 residues long. Germline CDR1 and CDR2: SNHLY and FYNNEI. Trimming left V 3 bases short and J 3 bases short, with 1 base between.

This clonotype has more than one count but fewer than ten. This chain connects TRBV6-2 or TRBV6-3 to TRBJ2-2; D gene unclear. V lost 10 bases to trimming and J lost 4 bases, with 13 bases between them. The CDR3 has 13 amino acids. The germline gives CDR1 MNHEY, CDR2 SVGEGT. CDR3 protein: CAIREPATGELFF. CDR3 DNA sequence: TGTGCCATCCGTGAACCCGCCACCGGGGAGCTGTTTTTT.

This clonotype was observed many times. This chain uses TRBV7-6 with TRBJ2-1; D call uncertain. CDR3 length equals 14 residues. With 0 bases removed from V and 9 bases from J, the gap between germline ends came to 12 bases. Germline loops: CDR1 SGHVS, CDR2 FNYEAQ. This CDR3 reads CASSLAGSAVEQFF. The CDR3 DNA reads as TGTGCCAGCAGCTTAGCCGGCAGCGCGGTTGAGCAGTTCTTC.

This rearrangement joins TRBV6-6 to TRBJ1-2, with 10 bases matching TRBD1. Germline V gene lookup returns CDR1 MNHNY and CDR2 SVGAGI (reference sequence). Germline trimming cut 8 bases from V and 7 bases from J; bases unmatched to any gene: 16. This CDR3 is built from 16 residues. CDR3 coding DNA: TGTGCCAGCTGTGGGACAGGGGCCCTCACCCCAGGTGGCTACACCTTC. Translated, it gives CASCGTGALTPGGYTF.

The chain joins TRBV7-2 to TRBJ1-4, with TRBD1 matching over 9 bases. Per germline, CDR1 SGHTA and CDR2 FQGNSA. The CDR3 spans 13 residues. V trimming: 6 bases; J trimming: 8 bases; junction bases outside the gene matches: 4. As DNA, the CDR3 is TGTGCCAGCAGTGGAACAGGGGGCGAAAAACTGTTTTTT. It yields the protein CASSGTGGEKLFF.

The chain combines TRBV29-1 with TRBJ1-1, with D possibly being TRBD1 (6 bases). Trimming removed 4 bases from V and 2 bases from J, with 14 bases in between. There are 14 residues in the CDR3. CDR1 is SQVTM, CDR2 ANQGSEA, per germline. The DNA of the CDR3 is TGCAGCGTTGTTAAACAGGGAGCTAACACTGAAGCTTTCTTT. It yields the protein CSVVKQGANTEAFF.

The chain recombines TRBV7-3 with TRBJ2-5; D ambiguous. CDR1 is SGHTA and CDR2 is FQGTGA in the germline V gene. Trimming cost V 1 base and J 5 bases, with 8 bases left between them. The CDR3 is made up of 13 amino acids. Written as DNA, the CDR3 is TGTGCCAGCAGCTTAAGTTCCGGGGAGACCCAGTACTTC. Protein sequence: CASSLSSGETQYF.

The chain has TRBV14 and TRBJ2-3, with D unresolved. The CDR3 totals 16 residues. Germline CDR1 is SGHDN and CDR2 is FVKESK. Trimming left V 0 bases short and J 3 bases short, with 13 bases between. The CDR3 sequence is CASSQDPPSWTDTQYF. The CDR3 DNA reads as TGTGCCAGCAGCCAAGATCCCCCCAGTTGGACAGATACGCAGTATTTT.